The T cell receptor beta chain under discussion was sequenced for a study of cytomegalovirus exposure and HLA in healthy donors. The J segment lost 1 base and the V segment lost 4 bases, leaving 11 bases of the junction unmatched. CDR1 and CDR2 from the germline V gene are SEHNR and FQNEAQ (reference sequence). The CDR3 spans 17 residues. A note on this clone: The antigen remains undetermined.

Study-level points and caveats: Donor immune exposure was known only as CMV serostatus. It was approximately 150 TCR beta chains that were listed as cytomegalovirus-associated. With DRB1 most and HLA-C fewest, TCR association rates differed between HLA loci in a later analysis.

With 60 Vbeta and 13 Jbeta primers, the PCR was carried out. Sequencing was performed with immunoSEQ multiplex PCR; in TCRdb, only in-frame clones are kept and a portion is missing. The profile shows 150,000 to 200,000 clones, around 80% of them singletons. Sequencing used PBMCs. The rearrangement links TRBV7-9 to TRBJ1-1; 8 positions agree with TRBD1. This receptor was taken from a woman aged 40-49 years in good health and CMV-seronegative. The CDR3 coding sequence is TGTGCCAGCAGCTCATCGTTTCTTGGACAGGGGAACACTGAAGCTTTCTTT. This translates into CASSSSFLGQGNTEAFF.